A selection of T cell receptor beta chains follows, all from one sample in a study of technical replicates of blood from four donors. Repertoires were generated with immunoSEQ multiplex PCR, while TCRdb's copy carries only in-frame clones and drops some. Altogether about 81,000 clones are present, about 96% being singletons, with the ten largest covering about 0.2%. Material: T cells isolated from PBMCs. Every receptor here comes from a human donor in good health. CDR3s include the opening cysteine and the closing phenylalanine or tryptophan. Fields, in order: J gene, V gene, CDR3 protein.

J: TRBJ1-2
V: TRBV6-1
CDR3: CASSDSLLSGYTF

J: TRBJ2-7
V: TRBV28
CDR3: CASSLGSAAEQYF

J: TRBJ1-1
V: TRBV13
CDR3: CASSLSWPPTEAFF

J: TRBJ2-1
V: TRBV7-6
CDR3: CASSWGSGTGGIEQFF

J: TRBJ2-3
V: TRBV6-5
CDR3: CASSYRDRDQGTQYF

J: TRBJ1-2
V: TRBV27
CDR3: CASGKGNYGYTF

J: TRBJ2-1
V: TRBV7-3
CDR3: CASSARTGRGSYNEQFF

J: TRBJ2-1
V: TRBV5-1
CDR3: CASSRDYNQFF

J: TRBJ2-1
V: TRBV7-7
CDR3: CASSPMEGSYNEQFF

J: TRBJ1-2
V: TRBV30
CDR3: CAWSAPFVVGPGYTF

J: TRBJ2-7
V: TRBV9
CDR3: CASSPEGDSYEQYF

J: TRBJ2-4
V: TRBV5-4
CDR3: CASSRDSGAKNIQYF

J: TRBJ2-3
V: TRBV7-9
CDR3: CASVPAGGPTDTQYF

J: TRBJ1-1
V: TRBV29-1
CDR3: CSVEDMISTEAFF

J: TRBJ2-3
V: TRBV10-1
CDR3: CASSERSSGGANTQYF

J: TRBJ2-5
V: TRBV10-3
CDR3: CAISETVQETQYF

J: TRBJ1-3
V: TRBV7-8
CDR3: CASSQLLTGPTSPGNTIYF

J: TRBJ2-7
V: TRBV19
CDR3: CASSTPDSGTYEQYF

J: TRBJ2-1
V: TRBV7-9
CDR3: CASSTLIWGAYNEQFF

J: TRBJ1-1
V: TRBV27
CDR3: CASSLTGAGEAFF

J: TRBJ2-2
V: TRBV30
CDR3: CAWRVGYPITGELFF

J: TRBJ2-7
V: TRBV2
CDR3: CASSRQGGYEQYF

J: TRBJ1-1
V: TRBV6-1
CDR3: CASIQGADTEAFF

J: TRBJ2-1
V: TRBV28
CDR3: CASSQSPFAESHYNEQFF

J: TRBJ2-5
V: TRBV5-1
CDR3: CASSPGTGNQETQYF

J: TRBJ2-7
V: TRBV7-9
CDR3: CASSDTGYEQYF

J: TRBJ2-4
V: TRBV7-9
CDR3: CASSLSFSGSGPAADIQYF

J: TRBJ1-6
V: TRBV9
CDR3: CASSQETDYNSPLHF

J: TRBJ2-3
V: TRBV5-1
CDR3: CASSLAGQVTDTQYF

J: TRBJ1-5
V: TRBV28
CDR3: CASRLSVGWNQPQHF

J: TRBJ2-5
V: TRBV5-1
CDR3: CASSLGQGKETQYF

J: TRBJ2-1
V: TRBV27
CDR3: CASSTGRSLAGGPYNEQFF

J: TRBJ1-1
V: TRBV6-5
CDR3: CASSYSPGQGVDFF

J: TRBJ2-7
V: TRBV25-1
CDR3: CASSEYRGYHEQYF

J: TRBJ2-5
V: TRBV10-3
CDR3: CAISVLQGKETQYF

J: TRBJ2-7
V: TRBV5-1
CDR3: CASSFGDYSYEQYF

J: TRBJ2-1
V: TRBV6-5
CDR3: CASSFRPGQYNEQFF

J: TRBJ2-7
V: TRBV4-1
CDR3: CASSHHNTGTSGREQYF

J: TRBJ1-4
V: TRBV30
CDR3: CAWSVVGHGQGVPNEKLFF

J: TRBJ1-1
V: TRBV11-2
CDR3: CASSFDRYLGVIGTEAFF

J: TRBJ1-1
V: TRBV5-1
CDR3: CASSLVSVNTEAFF

J: TRBJ1-4
V: TRBV21-1
CDR3: CASSKITTGREKLFF

J: TRBJ2-5
V: TRBV11-3
CDR3: CASSASGQETQYF

J: TRBJ2-7
V: TRBV10-3
CDR3: CAIRDITYEQYF

J: TRBJ1-5
V: TRBV19
CDR3: CASSIPAITGGYQPQHF

J: TRBJ1-1
V: TRBV5-4
CDR3: CASSMGQGITEAFF

J: TRBJ1-4
V: TRBV30
CDR3: CAWSVRVAATNEKLFF

J: TRBJ1-4
V: TRBV6-5
CDR3: CASSYSRTRNEKLFF

J: TRBJ2-3
V: TRBV11-3
CDR3: CASSLVQGTDTQYF

J: TRBJ2-1
V: TRBV28
CDR3: CASSSIRTGAHEQFF

J: TRBJ2-7
V: TRBV11-2
CDR3: CASSLAGDSSYEQYF

J: TRBJ2-7
V: TRBV28
CDR3: CATKPNGQGIYEQYF

J: TRBJ2-5
V: TRBV7-2
CDR3: CASSGTTVLETQYF

J: TRBJ2-1
V: TRBV30
CDR3: CAWSGVSSYNEQFF

J: TRBJ2-1
V: TRBV7-9
CDR3: CASSFAGMGNEQFF